The 5 T cell receptor beta chains below come from one sample, sequenced in a study of memory CD4+ T cells and cytomegalovirus serostatus. Single viable CD3+CD4+CD8-CD45RO+ cells were sorted as the memory CD4+ T cells. Assay used: immunoSEQ multiplex PCR; TCRdb lists only in-frame clones, some missing. The data show tens of thousands of clones, approximately 80% seen once. The source material was memory CD4+ T cells from blood. The receptor set was obtained from an adult in good health and CMV-seropositive.

In its sample, this clone was seen a few times. The CDR3 reads CASRKEYRGSDTQYF. In DNA form, the CDR3 reads TGTGCCAGCAGAAAGGAATACAGGGGATCGGATACGCAGTATTTT. V is TRBV6-5 and J is TRBJ2-3, with 7 bases that match TRBD1. This CDR3 spans 15 amino acids. The germline gives CDR1 MNHEY, CDR2 SVGAGI. Trimming took 6 bases from V and 6 from J; bases not matched to a gene: 12.

This clone occurred a few times. Other DNA sequences from this sample encode an identical CDR3 as well. CDR3 sequence (DNA): TGTGCCAGCAGCTTCGCAGGAGAAGAGACCCAGTACTTC. This sequence encodes CASSFAGEETQYF. The J gene is TRBJ2-5, the V gene TRBV7-2; D unclear. The CDR3 spans 13 residues. The V gene lost 3 bases and the J gene lost 3 bases, with 8 bases spanning the gap. Germline-derived CDR1 and CDR2 are SGHTA and FQGNSA. Full variable domain (missing parts from reference TRBV7-2 and TRBJ2-5): GAGVSQSPSNKVTEKGKDVELRCDPISGHTALYWYRQSLGQGLEFLIYFQGNSAPDKSGLPSDRFSAERTGGSVSTLTIQRTQQEDSAVYLCASSFAGEETQYFGPGTRLLVL.

The chain links TRBV5-4 to TRBJ2-5; 10 positions agree with TRBD2. With V trimmed by 7 bases and J by 1 base, 7 bases remained unmatched. Germline values: CDR1 SGHNT, CDR2 YYREEE (reference sequence). The CDR3 extends over 15 amino acids. CDR3 bases: TGTGCCAGCGGAAAGCGGGAGGGAGGCCAAGAGACCCAGTACTTC. Protein: CASGKREGGQETQYF.

This chain links TRBV21-1 with TRBJ2-1; the table's D call, TRBD1, was not checked against the DNA. TRBV21-1 is shown as a pseudogene. The CDR3 is 13 residues long. Written as DNA, the CDR3 is TGTGCCAGACGGGACAGCTCGGGGAATGAGCAGTTCTTC. Translating it yields CARRDSSGNEQFF.

The rearrangement links TRBV27 to TRBJ2-2, with D possibly matching TRBD1 (5 bases). The CDR3 runs to 14 residues. Germline V gene data show CDR1 as MNHEY and CDR2 as SMNVEV (reference sequence). Deletions cut 3 bases from V and 4 bases from J, with 9 bases between. The CDR3 nucleotides are TGTGCCAGCAGTTTTCAGGGAATCACCGGGGAGCTGTTTTTT. It encodes CASSFQGITGELFF.